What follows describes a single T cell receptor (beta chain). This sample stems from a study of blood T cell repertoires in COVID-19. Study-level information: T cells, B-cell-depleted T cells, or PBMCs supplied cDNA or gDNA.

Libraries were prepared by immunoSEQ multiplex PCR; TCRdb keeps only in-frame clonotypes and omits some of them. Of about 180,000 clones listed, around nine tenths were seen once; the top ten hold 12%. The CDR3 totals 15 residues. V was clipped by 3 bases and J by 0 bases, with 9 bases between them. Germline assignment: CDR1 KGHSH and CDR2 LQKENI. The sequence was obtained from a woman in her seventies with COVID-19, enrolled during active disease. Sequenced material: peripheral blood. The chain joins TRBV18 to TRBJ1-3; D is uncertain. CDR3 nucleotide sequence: TGTGCCAGCTCACCGAGTGGGCTCTCTGGAAACACCATATATTTT. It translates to CASSPSGLSGNTIYF.